A selection of T cell receptor beta chains follows, all from one sample in a study of OX40 agonist ivuxolimab in advanced cancers. TCRdb's table, derived via immunoSEQ multiplex PCR, lists solely in-frame clones and lacks some. There are tens of thousands of clones in the sample; about 83% occur only once, and about 8.3% lies in the top ten. The sequencing here drew on CD4+ or CD8+ T cells sorted from blood, taken in a trial of the OX40 agonist ivuxolimab. The receptor set was obtained from an adult with an advanced solid tumor such as melanoma, head and neck, liver or kidney cancer. The CDR3 runs from the conserved cysteine through the conserved F or W. The order of the fields is CDR3 protein, CDR3 DNA, clone size, V gene, J gene, D gene. A D gene is named only where the DNA matches it firmly. Some rows mark clone size as missing; the rest say once, few, many or name a class of expanded clone.

CAISDETTGGTEAFF	TGTGCCATCAGTGACGAGACGACAGGGGGCACTGAAGCTTTCTTT	.	TRBV10-3	TRBJ1-1	TRBD1
CRGRLFRTYTGELFF	TGTCGGGGACGTTTGTTCCGGACGTACACCGGGGAGCTGTTTTTT	.	TRBV21-1	TRBJ2-2	.
CASSYSGVGSTEAFF	TGTGCCAGCAGTTACTCCGGGGTGGGGAGCACTGAAGCTTTCTTT	.	TRBV6-6	TRBJ1-1	.
CASSELAASILANVLTF	TGTGCCAGCAGTGAATTGGCAGCCTCCATATTGGCCAACGTCCTGACTTTC	medium-sized	TRBV6-1	TRBJ2-6	.
CASREGGRGTGELFF	TGTGCCAGCAGGGAAGGGGGGCGCGGCACCGGGGAGCTGTTTTTT	.	TRBV2	TRBJ2-2	.
CASSQRLTGPTSGNTIYF	TGTGCCAGCAGCCAGAGACTCACAGGGCCCACCTCTGGAAACACCATATATTTT	.	TRBV9	TRBJ1-3	.
CASSIREGHPAGTFF	TGTGCCAGTAGTATTCGAGAGGGCCACCCCGCCGGAACTTTCTTT	few	TRBV19	TRBJ1-1	.
CASSVSGNIQYF	TGTGCCAGCAGCGTCTCCGGGAACATTCAGTACTTC	.	TRBV5-4	TRBJ2-4	.
CASSLAVGANYEQFF	TGTGCCAGCAGCCTCGCCGTAGGGGCAAACTATGAGCAGTTCTTC	.	TRBV9	TRBJ2-1	.
CAISPESQINTGELFF	TGTGCCATCAGTCCCGAGTCACAGATAAACACCGGGGAGCTGTTTTTT	.	TRBV10-3	TRBJ2-2	.
CASSPETGRSNQPQHF	TGTGCCAGCAGCCCGGAGACAGGGCGTAGCAATCAGCCCCAGCATTTT	.	TRBV7-9	TRBJ1-5	TRBD1
CASSSLGGGTQYF	TGTGCCAGCAGTTCCCTAGGGGGAGGGACCCAGTACTTC	.	TRBV27	TRBJ2-5	.
CASSLGWTEAFF	TGTGCCAGCAGCTTAGGTTGGACCGAAGCTTTCTTT	once	TRBV7-9	TRBJ1-1	.
CASTTGEGTETQYF	TGTGCCAGTACCACTGGGGAAGGGACGGAGACCCAGTACTTC	.	TRBV19	TRBJ2-5	.
CASSQTSGFRYNSPLHF	TGCGCCAGCAGCCAAACTTCAGGGTTTCGGTATAATTCACCCCTCCACTTT	.	TRBV4-1	TRBJ1-6	.
CASSLRQAGDWDQPQHF	TGTGCCAGCAGCCTGCGACAGGCGGGTGATTGGGATCAGCCCCAGCATTTT	.	TRBV5-5	TRBJ1-5	.